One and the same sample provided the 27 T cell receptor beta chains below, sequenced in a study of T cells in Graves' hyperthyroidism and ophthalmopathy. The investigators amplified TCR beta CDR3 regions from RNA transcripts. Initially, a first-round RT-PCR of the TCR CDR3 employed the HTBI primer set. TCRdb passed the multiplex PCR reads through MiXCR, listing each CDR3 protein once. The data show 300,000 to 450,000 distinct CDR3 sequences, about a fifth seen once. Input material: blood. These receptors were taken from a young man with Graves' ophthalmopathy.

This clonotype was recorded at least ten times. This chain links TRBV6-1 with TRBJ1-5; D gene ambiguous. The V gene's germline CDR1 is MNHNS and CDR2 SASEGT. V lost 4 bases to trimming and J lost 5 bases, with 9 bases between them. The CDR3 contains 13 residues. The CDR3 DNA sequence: TGTGCCAGCAGTGGCGGATCCTATCAGCCCCAGCATTTT. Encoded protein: CASSGGSYQPQHF.

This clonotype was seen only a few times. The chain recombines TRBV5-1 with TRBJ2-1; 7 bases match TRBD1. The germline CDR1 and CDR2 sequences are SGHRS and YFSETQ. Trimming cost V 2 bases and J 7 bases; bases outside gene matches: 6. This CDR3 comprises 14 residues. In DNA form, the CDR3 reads TGCGCCAGCAGCTTTCCGGGACAGCAGAATGAGCAGTTCTTC. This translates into CASSFPGQQNEQFF.

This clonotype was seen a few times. The CDR3 DNA sequence: TGTGCCAGCGCGAACACTGAAGCTTTCTTT. Encoded protein: CASANTEAFF. The rearrangement uses TRBV12-3 or TRBV12-4 and TRBJ1-1; no firm D call. CDR3 size: 10 residues. Trimming cost V 8 bases and J 1 base, with 2 bases left between them.

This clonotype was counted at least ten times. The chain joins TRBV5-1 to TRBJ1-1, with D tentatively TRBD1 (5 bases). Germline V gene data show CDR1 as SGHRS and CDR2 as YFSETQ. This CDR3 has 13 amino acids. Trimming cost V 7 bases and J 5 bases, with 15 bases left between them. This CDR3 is CASGDVARTEAFF. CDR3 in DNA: TGCGCCAGCGGGGACGTGGCAAGGACTGAAGCTTTCTTT.

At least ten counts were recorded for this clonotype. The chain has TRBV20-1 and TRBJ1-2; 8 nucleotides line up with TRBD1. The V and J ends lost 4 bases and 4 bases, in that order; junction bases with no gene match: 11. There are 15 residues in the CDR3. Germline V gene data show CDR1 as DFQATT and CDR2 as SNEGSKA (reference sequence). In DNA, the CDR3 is TGCAGTGCTACTCCGACAGGGGATCCCGCCTATGGCTACACCTTC. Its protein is CSATPTGDPAYGYTF.

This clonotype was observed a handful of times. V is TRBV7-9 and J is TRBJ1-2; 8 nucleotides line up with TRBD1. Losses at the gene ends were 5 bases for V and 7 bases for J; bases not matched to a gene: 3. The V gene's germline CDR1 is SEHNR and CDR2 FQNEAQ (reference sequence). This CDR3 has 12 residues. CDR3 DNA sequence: TGTGCCAGCAGCAGACAGGGGTCTGGCTACACCTTC. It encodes CASSRQGSGYTF.

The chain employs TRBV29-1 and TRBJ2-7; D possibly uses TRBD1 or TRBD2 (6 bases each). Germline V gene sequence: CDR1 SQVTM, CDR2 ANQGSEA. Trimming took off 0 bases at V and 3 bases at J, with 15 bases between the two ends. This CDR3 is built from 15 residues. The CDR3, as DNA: TGCAGCGTTGAAGAGGCGGGACACGGTGACTACGAGCAGTACTTC. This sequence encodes CSVEEAGHGDYEQYF.

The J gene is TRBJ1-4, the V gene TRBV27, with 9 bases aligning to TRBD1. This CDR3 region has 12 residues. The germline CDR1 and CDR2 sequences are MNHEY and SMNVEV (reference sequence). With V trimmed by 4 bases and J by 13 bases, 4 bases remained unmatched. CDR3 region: CASSSTGGRLFF. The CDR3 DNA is TGTGCCAGCAGTTCCACAGGGGGCCGACTGTTTTTT. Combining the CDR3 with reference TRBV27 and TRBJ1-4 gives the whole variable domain EAQVTQNPRYLITVTGKKLTVTCSQNMNHEYMSWYRQDPGLGLRQIYYSMNVEVTDKGDVPEGYKVSRKEKRNFPLILESPSPNQTSLYFCASSSTGGRLFFGSGTQLSVL.

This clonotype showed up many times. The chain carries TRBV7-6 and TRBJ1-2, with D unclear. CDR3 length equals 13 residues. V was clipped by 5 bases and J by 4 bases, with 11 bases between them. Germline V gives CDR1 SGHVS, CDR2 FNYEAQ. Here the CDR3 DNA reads TGTGCCAGCAGCCTGACCGCAGCCTATGGCTACACCTTC. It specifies CASSLTAAYGYTF.

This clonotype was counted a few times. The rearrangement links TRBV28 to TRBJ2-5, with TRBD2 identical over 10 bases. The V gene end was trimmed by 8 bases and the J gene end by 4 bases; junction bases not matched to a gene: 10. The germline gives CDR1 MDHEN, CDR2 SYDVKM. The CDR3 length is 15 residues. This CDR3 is CASQEAGGIRETQYF. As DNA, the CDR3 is TGTGCCAGCCAGGAAGCGGGGGGGATACGAGAGACCCAGTACTTC.

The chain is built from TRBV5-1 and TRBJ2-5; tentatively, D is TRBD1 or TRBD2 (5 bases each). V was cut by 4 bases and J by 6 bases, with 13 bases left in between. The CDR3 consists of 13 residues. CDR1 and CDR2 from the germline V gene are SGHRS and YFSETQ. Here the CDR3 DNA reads TGCGCCAGCAGCCGGGGCGGACAACAGACCCAGTACTTC. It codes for CASSRGGQQTQYF. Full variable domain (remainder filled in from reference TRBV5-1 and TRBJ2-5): KAGVTQTPRYLIKTRGQQVTLSCSPISGHRSVSWYQQTPGQGLQFLFEYFSETQRNKGNFPGRFSGRQFSNSRSEMNVSTLELGDSALYLCASSRGGQQTQYFGPGTRLLVL.

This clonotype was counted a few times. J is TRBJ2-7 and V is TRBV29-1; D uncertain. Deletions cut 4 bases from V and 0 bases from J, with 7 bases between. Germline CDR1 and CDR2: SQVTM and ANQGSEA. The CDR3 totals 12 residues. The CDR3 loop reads CSVGLNSYEQYF. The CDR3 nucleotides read TGCAGCGTTGGACTTAACTCCTACGAGCAGTACTTC.

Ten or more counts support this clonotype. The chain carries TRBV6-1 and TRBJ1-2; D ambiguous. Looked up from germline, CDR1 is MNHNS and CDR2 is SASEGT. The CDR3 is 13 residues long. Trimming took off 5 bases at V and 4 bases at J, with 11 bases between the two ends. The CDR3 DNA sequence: TGTGCCAGCAGTCCCTCACAGAGCTATGGCTACACCTTC. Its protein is CASSPSQSYGYTF.

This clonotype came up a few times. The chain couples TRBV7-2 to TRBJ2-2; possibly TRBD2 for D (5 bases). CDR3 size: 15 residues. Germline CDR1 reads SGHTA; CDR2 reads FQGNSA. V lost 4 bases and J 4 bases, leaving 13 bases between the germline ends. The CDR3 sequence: CASSSREGFTGELFF. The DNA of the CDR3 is TGTGCCAGCAGCTCGCGCGAGGGATTCACCGGGGAGCTGTTTTTT.

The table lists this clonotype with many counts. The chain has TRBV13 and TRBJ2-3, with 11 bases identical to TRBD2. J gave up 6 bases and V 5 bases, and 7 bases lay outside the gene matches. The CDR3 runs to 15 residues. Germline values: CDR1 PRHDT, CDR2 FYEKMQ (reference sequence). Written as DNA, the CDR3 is TGTGCCAGCAGCAAGACTAGCGGGGAATCGGATACGCAGTATTTT. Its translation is CASSKTSGESDTQYF. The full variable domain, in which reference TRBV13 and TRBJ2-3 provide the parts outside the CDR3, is AAGVIQSPRHLIKEKRETATLKCYPIPRHDTVYWYQQGPGQDPQFLISFYEKMQSDKGSIPDRFSAQQFSDYHSELNMSSLELGDSALYFCASSKTSGESDTQYFGPGTRLTVL.

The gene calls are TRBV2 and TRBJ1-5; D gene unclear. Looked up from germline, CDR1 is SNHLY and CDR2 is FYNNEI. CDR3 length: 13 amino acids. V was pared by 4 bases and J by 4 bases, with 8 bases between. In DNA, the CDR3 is TGTGCCAGCAGTGGGTCGGAAAATCAGCCCCAGCATTTT. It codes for CASSGSENQPQHF.

CDR3 sequence reads: CASIGRGAYNEQFF. CDR3 DNA sequence: TGTGCCAGCATTGGACGGGGAGCCTACAATGAGCAGTTCTTC. The V gene is TRBV6-1, the J gene TRBJ2-1; the D gene is possibly TRBD2 (5 bases). The germline CDR1 and CDR2 sequences are MNHNS and SASEGT. V lost 7 bases and J lost 2, with 12 bases in between. The CDR3 loop spans 14 amino acids.

CDR3 nucleotides: TGTGCCAGTAGTATCGGACAGCTCCTGGGTGGCTACACCTTC. Encoded protein: CASSIGQLLGGYTF. V is TRBV19 and J is TRBJ1-2; D may be TRBD1 (6 bases). There are 14 residues in the CDR3. The germline V gene encodes CDR1 LNHDA and CDR2 SQIVND (reference sequence). Trimming removed 3 bases from V and 7 bases from J, with 15 bases in between.

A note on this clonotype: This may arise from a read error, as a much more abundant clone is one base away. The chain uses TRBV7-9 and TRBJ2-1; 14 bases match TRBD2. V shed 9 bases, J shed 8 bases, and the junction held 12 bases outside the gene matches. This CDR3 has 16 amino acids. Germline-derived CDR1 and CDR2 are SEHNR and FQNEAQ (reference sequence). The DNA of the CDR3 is TGTGCCAGAAGAGCGAGACTAGCGGGGGGGCGCGATGAGCAGTTCTTC. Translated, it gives CARRARLAGGRDEQFF.

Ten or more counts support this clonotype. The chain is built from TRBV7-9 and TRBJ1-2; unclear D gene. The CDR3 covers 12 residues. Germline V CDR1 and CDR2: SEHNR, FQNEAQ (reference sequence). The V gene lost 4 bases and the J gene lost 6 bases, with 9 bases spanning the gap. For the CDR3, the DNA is TGTGCCAGCAGCTCGGCAGCGGATGGCTACACCTTC. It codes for CASSSAADGYTF.

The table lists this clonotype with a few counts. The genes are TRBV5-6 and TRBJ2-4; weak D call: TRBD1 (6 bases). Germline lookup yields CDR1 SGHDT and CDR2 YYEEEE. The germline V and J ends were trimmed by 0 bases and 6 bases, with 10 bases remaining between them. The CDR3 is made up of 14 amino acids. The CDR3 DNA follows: TGTGCCAGCAGCTTGGCCCAGGGGACAAACATTCAGTACTTC. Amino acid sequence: CASSLAQGTNIQYF.

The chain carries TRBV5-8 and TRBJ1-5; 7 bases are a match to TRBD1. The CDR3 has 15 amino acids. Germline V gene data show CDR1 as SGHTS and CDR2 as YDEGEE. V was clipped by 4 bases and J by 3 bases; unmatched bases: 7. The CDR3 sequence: CASSVQGSNNQPQHF. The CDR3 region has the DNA TGTGCCAGCAGCGTACAGGGGAGTAACAATCAGCCCCAGCATTTT.

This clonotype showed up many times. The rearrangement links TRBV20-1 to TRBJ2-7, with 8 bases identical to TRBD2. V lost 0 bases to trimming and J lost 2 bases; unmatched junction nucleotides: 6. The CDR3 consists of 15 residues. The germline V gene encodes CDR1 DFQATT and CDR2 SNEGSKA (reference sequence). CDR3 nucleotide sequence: TGCAGTGCTAGAGATGGGAGCGGGGGTGCCTACGAGCAGTACTTC. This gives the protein CSARDGSGGAYEQYF.

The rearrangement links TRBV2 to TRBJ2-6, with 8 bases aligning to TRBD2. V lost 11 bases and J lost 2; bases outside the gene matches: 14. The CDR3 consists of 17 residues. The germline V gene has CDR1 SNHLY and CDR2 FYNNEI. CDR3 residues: CAVAGPVRTPGANVLTF. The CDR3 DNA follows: TGTGCCGTAGCGGGGCCTGTGCGAACCCCTGGGGCCAACGTCCTGACTTTC.

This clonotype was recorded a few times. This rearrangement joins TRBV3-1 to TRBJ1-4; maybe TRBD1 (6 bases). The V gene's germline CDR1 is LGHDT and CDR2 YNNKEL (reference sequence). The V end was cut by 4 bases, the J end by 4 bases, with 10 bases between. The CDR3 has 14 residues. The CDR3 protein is CASSLGHRNEKLFF. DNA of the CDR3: TGTGCCAGCAGCCTGGGACACCGTAATGAAAAACTGTTTTTT.

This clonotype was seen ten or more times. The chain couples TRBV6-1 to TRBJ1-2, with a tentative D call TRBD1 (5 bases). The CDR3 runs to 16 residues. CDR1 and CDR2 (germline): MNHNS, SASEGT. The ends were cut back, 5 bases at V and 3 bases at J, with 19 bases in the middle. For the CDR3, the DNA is TGTGCCAGCAGTTACGGCCAGGGAGGTTCAGACTATGGCTACACCTTC. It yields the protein CASSYGQGGSDYGYTF.

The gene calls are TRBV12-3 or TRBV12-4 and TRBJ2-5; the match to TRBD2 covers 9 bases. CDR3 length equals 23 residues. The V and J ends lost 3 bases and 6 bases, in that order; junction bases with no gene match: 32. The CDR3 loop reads CASSFAEGYGRQAGGPGVKTQYF. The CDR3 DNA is TGTGCCAGCAGTTTCGCGGAGGGGTATGGCCGGCAGGCGGGGGGGCCGGGGGTAAAGACCCAGTACTTC.